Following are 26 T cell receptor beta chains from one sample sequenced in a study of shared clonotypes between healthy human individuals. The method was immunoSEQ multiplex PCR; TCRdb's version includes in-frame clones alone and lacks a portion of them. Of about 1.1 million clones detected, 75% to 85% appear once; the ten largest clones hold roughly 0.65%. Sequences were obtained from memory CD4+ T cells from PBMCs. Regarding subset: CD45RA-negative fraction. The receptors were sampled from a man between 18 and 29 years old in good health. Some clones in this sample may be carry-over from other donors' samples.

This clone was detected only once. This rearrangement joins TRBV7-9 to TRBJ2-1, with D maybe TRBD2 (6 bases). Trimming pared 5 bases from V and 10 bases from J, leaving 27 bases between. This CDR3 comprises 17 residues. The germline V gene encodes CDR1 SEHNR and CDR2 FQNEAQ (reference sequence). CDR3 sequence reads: CASSKDREWGPGGEQFF. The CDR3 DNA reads TGTGCCAGCAGCAAAGACCGGGAGTGGGGACCTGGGGGGGAGCAGTTCTTC.

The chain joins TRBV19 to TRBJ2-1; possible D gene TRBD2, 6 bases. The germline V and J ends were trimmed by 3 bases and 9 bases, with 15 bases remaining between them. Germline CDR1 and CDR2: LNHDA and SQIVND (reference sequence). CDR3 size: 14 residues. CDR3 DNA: TGTGCCAGTAGTATTGGGATGGGAGGTAGTGAGCAGTTCTTC. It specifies CASSIGMGGSEQFF.

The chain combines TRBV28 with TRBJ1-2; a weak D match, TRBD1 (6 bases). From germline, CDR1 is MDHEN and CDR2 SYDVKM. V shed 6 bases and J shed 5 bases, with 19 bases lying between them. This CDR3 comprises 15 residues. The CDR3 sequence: CASSFPGGAEYGYTF. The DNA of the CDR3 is TGTGCCAGCAGCTTCCCTGGGGGGGCAGAGTATGGCTACACCTTC.

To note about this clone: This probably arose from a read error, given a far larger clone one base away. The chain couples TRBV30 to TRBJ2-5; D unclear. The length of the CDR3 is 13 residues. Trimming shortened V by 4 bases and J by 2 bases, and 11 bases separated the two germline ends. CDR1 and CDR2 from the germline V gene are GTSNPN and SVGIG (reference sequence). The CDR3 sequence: CAWNRALQETQYF. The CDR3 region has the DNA TGTGCCTGGAACAGAGCCCTTCAAGAGACCCAGTACTTC.

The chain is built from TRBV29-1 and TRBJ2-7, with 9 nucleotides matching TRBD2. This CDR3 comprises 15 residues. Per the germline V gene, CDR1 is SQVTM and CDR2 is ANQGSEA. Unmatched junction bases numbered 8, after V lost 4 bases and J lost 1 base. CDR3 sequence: CSVGASGILSYEQYF. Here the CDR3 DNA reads TGCAGCGTTGGGGCTAGCGGGATACTATCCTACGAGCAGTACTTC.

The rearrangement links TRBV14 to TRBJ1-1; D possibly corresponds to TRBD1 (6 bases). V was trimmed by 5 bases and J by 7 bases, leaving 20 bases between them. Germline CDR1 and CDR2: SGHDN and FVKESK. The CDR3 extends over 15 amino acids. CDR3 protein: CASSYRWGGPVEAFF. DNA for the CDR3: TGTGCCAGCAGCTACCGGTGGGGGGGGCCGGTTGAAGCTTTCTTT.

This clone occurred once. CDR3 sequence (DNA): TGTGCCAGCAGCTTACCGGCGGCTCGAGAGACCCAGTACTTC. This sequence encodes CASSLPAARETQYF. This chain uses TRBV7-2 with TRBJ2-5; no reliable D call. V lost 2 bases, J lost 4 bases, and 11 bases lay in between. This CDR3 contains 14 residues. Germline CDR1 and CDR2: SGHTA and FQGNSA.

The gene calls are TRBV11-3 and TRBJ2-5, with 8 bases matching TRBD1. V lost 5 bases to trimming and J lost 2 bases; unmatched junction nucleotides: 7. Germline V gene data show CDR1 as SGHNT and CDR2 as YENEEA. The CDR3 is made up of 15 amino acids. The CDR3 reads CASSLDRGLQETQYF. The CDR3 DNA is TGTGCCAGCAGCCTCGACAGGGGCCTTCAAGAGACCCAGTACTTC.

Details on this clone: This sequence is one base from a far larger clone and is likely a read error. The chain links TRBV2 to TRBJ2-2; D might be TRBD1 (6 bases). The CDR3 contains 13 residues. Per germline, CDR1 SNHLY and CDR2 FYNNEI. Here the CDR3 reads CASTIGGSGKLFF. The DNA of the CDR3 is TGTGCCAGCACGATAGGGGGATCCGGGAAGCTGTTTTTT.

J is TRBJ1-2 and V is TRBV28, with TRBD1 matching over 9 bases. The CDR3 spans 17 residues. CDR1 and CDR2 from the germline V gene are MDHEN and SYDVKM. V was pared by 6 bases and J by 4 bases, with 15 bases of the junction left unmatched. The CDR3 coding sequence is TGTGCCAGCAGGTATTGGACTGGACAGGGGTCTTTCTATGGCTACACCTTC. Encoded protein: CASRYWTGQGSFYGYTF.

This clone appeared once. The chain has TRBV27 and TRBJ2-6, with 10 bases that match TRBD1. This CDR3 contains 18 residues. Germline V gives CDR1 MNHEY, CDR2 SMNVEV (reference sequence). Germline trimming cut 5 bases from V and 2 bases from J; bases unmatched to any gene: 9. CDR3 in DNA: TGTGCCAGCAGTCGCCGGGACAGGGGTATGCCTGGGGCCAACGTCCTGACTTTC. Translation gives CASSRRDRGMPGANVLTF.

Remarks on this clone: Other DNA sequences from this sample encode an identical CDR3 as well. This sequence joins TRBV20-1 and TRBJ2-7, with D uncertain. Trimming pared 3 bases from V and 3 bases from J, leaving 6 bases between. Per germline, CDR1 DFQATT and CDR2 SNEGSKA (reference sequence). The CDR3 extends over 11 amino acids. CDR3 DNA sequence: TGCAGTGCTAGTCAGGTCTACGAGCAGTACTTC. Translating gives CSASQVYEQYF.

The CDR3 DNA is TGTGCCAGCAGCAAGGGAGGTTACGAGCAGTACTTC. Amino acids: CASSKGGYEQYF. The chain joins TRBV5-4 to TRBJ2-7; TRBD2 might be the D (6 bases). The CDR3 covers 12 residues. V lost 4 bases to trimming and J lost 4 bases, with 9 bases between them. From germline, CDR1 is SGHNT and CDR2 YYREEE (reference sequence).

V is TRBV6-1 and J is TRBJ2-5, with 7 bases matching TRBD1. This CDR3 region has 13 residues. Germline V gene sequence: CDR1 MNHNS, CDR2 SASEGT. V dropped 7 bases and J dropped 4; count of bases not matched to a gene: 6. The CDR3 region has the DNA TGTGCCAGCACCCGGGACAGATCAGAGACCCAGTACTTC. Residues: CASTRDRSETQYF.

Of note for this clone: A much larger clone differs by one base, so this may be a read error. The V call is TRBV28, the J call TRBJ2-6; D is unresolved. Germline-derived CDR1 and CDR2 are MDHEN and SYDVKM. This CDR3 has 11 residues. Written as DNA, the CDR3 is TGTGCCGGCAGTTCTCATTACGTCCTGACTTTC. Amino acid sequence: CAGSSHYVLTF.

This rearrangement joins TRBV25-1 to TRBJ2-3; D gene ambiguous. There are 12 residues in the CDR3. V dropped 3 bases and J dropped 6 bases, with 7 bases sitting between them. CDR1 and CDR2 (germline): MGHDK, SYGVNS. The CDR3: CASSEYVDTQYF. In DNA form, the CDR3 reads TGTGCCAGCAGTGAGTATGTGGATACGCAGTATTTT.

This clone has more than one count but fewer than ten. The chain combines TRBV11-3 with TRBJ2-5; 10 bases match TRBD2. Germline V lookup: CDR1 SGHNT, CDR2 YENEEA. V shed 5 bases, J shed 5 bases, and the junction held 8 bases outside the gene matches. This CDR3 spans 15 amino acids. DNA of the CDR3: TGTGCCAGCAGCCCCAGTCCAGCGGGGGGGGAGACCCAGTACTTC. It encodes CASSPSPAGGETQYF.

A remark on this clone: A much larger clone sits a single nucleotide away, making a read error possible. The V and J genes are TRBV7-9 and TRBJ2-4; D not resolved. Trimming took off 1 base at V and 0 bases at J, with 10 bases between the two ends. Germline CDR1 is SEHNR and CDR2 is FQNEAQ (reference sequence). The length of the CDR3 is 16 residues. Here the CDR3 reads CASSLGAGPAKNIQYF. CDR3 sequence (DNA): TGTGCCAGCAGCTTAGGGGCAGGTCCAGCCAAAAACATTCAGTACTTC.

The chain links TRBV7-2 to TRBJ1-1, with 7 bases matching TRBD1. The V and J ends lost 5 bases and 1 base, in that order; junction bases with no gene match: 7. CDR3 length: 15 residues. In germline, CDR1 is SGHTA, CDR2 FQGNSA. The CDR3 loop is CASSPQGRGNTEAFF. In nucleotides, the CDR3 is TGTGCCAGCAGCCCACAGGGGCGGGGGAACACTGAAGCTTTCTTT.

Written as DNA, the CDR3 is TGCGCCAGCAGCCAAGTAGAACTAGCGGCCTACGAGCAGTACTTC. It specifies CASSQVELAAYEQYF. The rearrangement uses TRBV4-1 and TRBJ2-7; 8 nucleotides align to TRBD2. Germline lookup yields CDR1 MGHRA and CDR2 YSYEKL. V trimming: 1 base; J trimming: 2 bases; junction bases outside the gene matches: 4. The CDR3 is made up of 15 amino acids.

The CDR3, as DNA: TGTGCCACCAGCACCCGGACTAGCGGCAAAAACATTCAGTACTTC. This gives the protein CATSTRTSGKNIQYF. The chain joins TRBV15 to TRBJ2-4; 10 bases align to TRBD2. Germline V gives CDR1 LNHNV, CDR2 YYDKDF (reference sequence). The CDR3 totals 15 residues. J gave up 3 bases and V 4 bases, and 3 bases lay outside the gene matches. The full variable domain, its missing parts supplied by reference TRBV15 and TRBJ2-4, is DAMVIQNPRYQVTQFGKPVTLSCSQTLNHNVMYWYQQKSSQAPKLLFHYYDKDFNNEADTPDNFQSRRPNTSFCFLDIRSPGLGDTAMYLCATSTRTSGKNIQYFGAGTRLSVL.

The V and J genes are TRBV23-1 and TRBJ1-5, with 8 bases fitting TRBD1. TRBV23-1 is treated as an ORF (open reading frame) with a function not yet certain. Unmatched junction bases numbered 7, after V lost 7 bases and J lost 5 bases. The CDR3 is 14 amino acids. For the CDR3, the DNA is TGCGCCAGCACTGGACAGGGTGTCGATCAGCCCCAGCATTTT. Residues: CASTGQGVDQPQHF.

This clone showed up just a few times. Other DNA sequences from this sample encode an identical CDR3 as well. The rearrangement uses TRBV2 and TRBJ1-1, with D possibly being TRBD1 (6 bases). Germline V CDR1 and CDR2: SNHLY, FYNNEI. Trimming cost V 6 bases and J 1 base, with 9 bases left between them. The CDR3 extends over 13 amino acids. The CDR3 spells CASSPRGNTEAFF. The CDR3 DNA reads TGTGCCAGCAGCCCCAGGGGGAACACTGAAGCTTTCTTT.

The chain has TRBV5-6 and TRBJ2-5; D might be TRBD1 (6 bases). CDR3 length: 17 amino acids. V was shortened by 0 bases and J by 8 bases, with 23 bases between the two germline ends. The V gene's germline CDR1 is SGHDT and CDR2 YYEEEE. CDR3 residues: CASSLGGGIRSGFTQYF. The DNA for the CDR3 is TGTGCCAGCAGCTTGGGTGGGGGCATTCGTTCGGGCTTCACCCAGTACTTC. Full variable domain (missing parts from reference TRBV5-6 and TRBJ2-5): DAGVTQSPTHLIKTRGQQVTLRCSPKSGHDTVSWYQQALGQGPQFIFQYYEEEERQRGNFPDRFSGHQFPNYSSELNVNALLLGDSALYLCASSLGGGIRSGFTQYFGPGTRLLVL.

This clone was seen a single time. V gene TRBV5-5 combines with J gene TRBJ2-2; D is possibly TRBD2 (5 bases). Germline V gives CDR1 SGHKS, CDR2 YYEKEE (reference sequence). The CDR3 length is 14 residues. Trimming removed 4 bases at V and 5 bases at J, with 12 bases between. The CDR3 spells CASSLAGETGELFF. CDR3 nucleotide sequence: TGTGCCAGCAGCCTGGCCGGGGAGACCGGGGAGCTGTTTTTT.

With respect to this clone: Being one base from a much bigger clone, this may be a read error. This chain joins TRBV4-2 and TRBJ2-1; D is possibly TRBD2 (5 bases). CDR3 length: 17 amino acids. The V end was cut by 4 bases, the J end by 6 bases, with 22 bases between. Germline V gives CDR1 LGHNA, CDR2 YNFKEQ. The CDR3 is CASSRDGSASYTNEQFF. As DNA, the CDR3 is TGTGCCAGCAGCCGAGATGGTTCGGCTAGCTATACCAATGAGCAGTTCTTC.